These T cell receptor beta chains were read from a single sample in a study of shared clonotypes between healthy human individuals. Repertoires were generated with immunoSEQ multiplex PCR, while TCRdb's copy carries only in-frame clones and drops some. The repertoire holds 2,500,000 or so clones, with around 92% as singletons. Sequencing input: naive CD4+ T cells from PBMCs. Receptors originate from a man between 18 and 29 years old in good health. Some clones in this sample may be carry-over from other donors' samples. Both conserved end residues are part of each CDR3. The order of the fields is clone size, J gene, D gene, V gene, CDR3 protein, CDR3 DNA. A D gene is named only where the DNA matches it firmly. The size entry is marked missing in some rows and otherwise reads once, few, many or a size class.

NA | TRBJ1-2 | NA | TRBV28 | CASSLLKSGTNTF | TGTGCCAGCAGTTTACTGAAATCCGGGACAAACACCTTC
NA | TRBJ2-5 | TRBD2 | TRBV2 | CASSDFLAGGPETQYF | TGTGCCAGCAGTGATTTTCTAGCGGGAGGGCCGGAGACCCAGTACTTC
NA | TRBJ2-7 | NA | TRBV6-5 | CASRDETYEQYF | TGTGCCAGCAGAGATGAGACCTACGAGCAGTACTTC
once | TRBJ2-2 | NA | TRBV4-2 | CASGTGDFLNTGELFF | TGTGCCAGTGGGACCGGGGACTTCTTGAACACCGGGGAGCTGTTTTTT
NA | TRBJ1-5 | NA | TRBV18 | CASSEAAGNQPQHF | TGTGCCAGCTCCGAGGCGGCGGGCAATCAGCCCCAGCATTTT
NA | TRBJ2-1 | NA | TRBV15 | CATSRGGYNEQFF | TGTGCCACCAGCAGAGGAGGTTACAATGAGCAGTTCTTC
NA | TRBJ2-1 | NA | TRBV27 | CASSLWYPRDRIYNEQFF | TGTGCCAGCAGTTTATGGTACCCGCGGGACCGGATCTACAATGAGCAGTTCTTC
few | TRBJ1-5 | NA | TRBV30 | CAWSGDRNQPQHF | TGTGCCTGGAGCGGCGATCGCAATCAGCCCCAGCATTTT
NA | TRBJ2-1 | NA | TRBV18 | CASSLQGQLHNEQFF | TGTGCCAGCTCCCTACAGGGCCAGCTCCACAATGAGCAGTTCTTC
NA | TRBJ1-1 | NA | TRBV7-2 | CASSSTRNTEAFF | TGTGCCAGCAGCTCCACTCGAAACACTGAAGCTTTCTTT
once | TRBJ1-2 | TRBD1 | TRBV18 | CASSEGQGVYYGYTF | TGTGCCAGCTCCGAGGGACAGGGAGTATACTATGGCTACACCTTC
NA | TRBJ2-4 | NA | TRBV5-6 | CASSLGRAANIQYF | TGTGCCAGCAGCTTGGGGCGAGCGGCCAACATTCAGTACTTC
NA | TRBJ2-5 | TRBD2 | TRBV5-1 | CASSLASSGQETQYF | TGCGCCAGCAGCTTGGCGTCTAGCGGACAAGAGACCCAGTACTTC
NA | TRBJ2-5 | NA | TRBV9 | CASSGLAGETQYF | TGTGCCAGCAGCGGCTTGGCGGGGGAGACCCAGTACTTC
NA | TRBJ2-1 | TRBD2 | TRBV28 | CASSLPGGRAYEQFF | TGTGCCAGCAGCCTGCCGGGCGGGAGGGCCTATGAGCAGTTCTTC
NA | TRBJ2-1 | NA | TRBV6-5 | CASSYSKSNEQFF | TGTGCCAGCAGTTACTCGAAAAGCAATGAGCAGTTCTTC
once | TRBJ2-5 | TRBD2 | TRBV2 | CASTRSGGQETQYF | TGTGCCAGCACCAGAAGCGGGGGGCAAGAGACCCAGTACTTC
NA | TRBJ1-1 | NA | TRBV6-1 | CASTQTGDTEAFF | TGTGCCAGCACCCAAACGGGGGACACTGAAGCTTTCTTT
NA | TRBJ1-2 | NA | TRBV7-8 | CASSWDRRGNYGYTF | TGTGCCAGCAGCTGGGACCGGCGGGGTAACTATGGCTACACCTTC
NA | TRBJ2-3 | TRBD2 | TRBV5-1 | CASSLAGTSGRTDTQYF | TGCGCCAGCAGCTTGGCCGGGACTAGCGGGAGGACAGATACGCAGTATTTT
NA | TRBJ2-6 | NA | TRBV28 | CASYGANVLTF | TGTGCCAGCTATGGGGCCAACGTCCTGACTTTC
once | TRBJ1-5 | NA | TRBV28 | CASSLGQTNQPQHF | TGTGCCAGCAGTTTAGGACAGACAAATCAGCCCCAGCATTTT
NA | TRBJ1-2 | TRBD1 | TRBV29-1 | CSVEGQGTRGYTF | TGCAGCGTTGAGGGACAGGGGACCCGAGGCTACACCTTC
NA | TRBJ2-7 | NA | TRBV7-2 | CASSRRGAYEQYF | TGTGCCAGCAGCCGTAGGGGGGCCTACGAGCAGTACTTC
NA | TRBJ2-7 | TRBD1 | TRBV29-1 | CSVGMLTGVREQYF | TGCAGCGTTGGTATGTTGACAGGGGTACGCGAGCAGTACTTC
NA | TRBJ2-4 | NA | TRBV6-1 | CASSDTGTPGDIQYF | TGTGCCAGCAGTGACACCGGGACTCCGGGGGACATTCAGTACTTC
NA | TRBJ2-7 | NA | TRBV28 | CASSLSGGSYEQYF | TGTGCCAGCAGCCTCTCCGGCGGGTCCTACGAGCAGTACTTC
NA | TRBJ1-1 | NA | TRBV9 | CASSVTSGDTEAFF | TGTGCCAGCAGCGTAACCTCCGGCGACACTGAAGCTTTCTTT
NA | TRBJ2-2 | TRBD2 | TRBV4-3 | CASSQWTSGSGGELFF | TGCGCCAGCAGCCAGTGGACTAGCGGCTCCGGGGGGGAGCTGTTTTTT
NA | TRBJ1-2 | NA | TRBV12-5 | CASSYVLDPREHTF | TGTGCTAGTAGCTACGTTTTGGACCCCCGGGAACACACCTTC
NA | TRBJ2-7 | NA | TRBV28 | CASSLLTGGYEQYF | TGTGCCAGCAGCCTTCTCACGGGCGGGTACGAGCAGTACTTC
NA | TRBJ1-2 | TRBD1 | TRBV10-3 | CAISKQPGQGSLGYTF | TGTGCCATCAGTAAGCAACCGGGACAGGGCTCGTTAGGCTACACCTTC
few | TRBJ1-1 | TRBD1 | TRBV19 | CASSIAQGMNTEAFF | TGTGCCAGTAGTATAGCACAGGGGATGAACACTGAAGCTTTCTTT
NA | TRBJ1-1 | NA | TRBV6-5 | CASSYSVLGGGTEAFF | TGTGCCAGCAGTTACTCGGTTCTGGGAGGGGGCACTGAAGCTTTCTTT
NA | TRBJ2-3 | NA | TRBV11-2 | CASSSAAWDDTQYF | TGTGCCAGCAGCTCCGCAGCCTGGGATGATACGCAGTATTTT
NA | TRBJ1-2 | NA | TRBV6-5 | CASRGPGQYGYTF | TGTGCCAGCAGGGGACCGGGGCAGTATGGCTACACCTTC
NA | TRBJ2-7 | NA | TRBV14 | CASPGSYYYEQYF | TGTGCCAGCCCGGGTTCCTACTACTACGAGCAGTACTTC
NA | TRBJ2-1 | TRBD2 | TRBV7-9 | CASRITKGTSGLNEQFF | TGTGCCAGCAGAATTACTAAAGGGACTAGCGGGCTCAATGAGCAGTTCTTC